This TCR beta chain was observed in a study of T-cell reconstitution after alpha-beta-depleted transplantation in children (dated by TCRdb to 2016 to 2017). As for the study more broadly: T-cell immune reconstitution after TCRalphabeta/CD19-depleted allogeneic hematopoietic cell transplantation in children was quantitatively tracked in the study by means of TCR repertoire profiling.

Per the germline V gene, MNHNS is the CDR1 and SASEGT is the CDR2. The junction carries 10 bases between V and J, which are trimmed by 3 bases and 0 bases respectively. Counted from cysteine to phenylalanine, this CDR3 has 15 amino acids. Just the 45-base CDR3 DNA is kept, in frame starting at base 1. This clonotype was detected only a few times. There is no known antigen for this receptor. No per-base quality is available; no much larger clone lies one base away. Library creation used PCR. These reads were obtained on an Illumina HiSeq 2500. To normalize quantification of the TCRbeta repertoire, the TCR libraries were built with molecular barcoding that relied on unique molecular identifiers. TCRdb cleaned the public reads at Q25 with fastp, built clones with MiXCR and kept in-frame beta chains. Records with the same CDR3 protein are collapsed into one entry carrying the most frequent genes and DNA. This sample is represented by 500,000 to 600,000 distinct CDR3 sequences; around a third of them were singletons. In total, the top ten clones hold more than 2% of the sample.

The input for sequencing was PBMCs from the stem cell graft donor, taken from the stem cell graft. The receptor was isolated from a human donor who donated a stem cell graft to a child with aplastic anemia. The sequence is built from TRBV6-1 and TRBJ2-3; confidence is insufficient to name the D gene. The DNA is TGTGCCAGCAGTGATGCCGTGACTAGCACAGATACGCAGTATTTT. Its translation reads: CASSDAVTSTDTQYF.